This is a list of T cell receptor beta chains from one sample in a study of neurological immune-mediated disorders. TCRdb reprocessed the 5' RACE reads with MiXCR, giving one entry per CDR3 protein. The sample shows fewer than 40,000 distinct CDR3 sequences, approximately 5% of them seen only once. The material sequenced was CD4+ T cells from blood. These receptor sequences come from a woman aged 45 to 65 in good health. The CDR3 runs from the conserved cysteine through the conserved F or W. A D gene is named only where the DNA matches it firmly. Clone size, where shown, is once, few, many, or a class for clones that have expanded.

many TRBJ2-5 TRBV5-4 TRBD2 CASSSRTSGRPQETQYF TGTGCCAGCAGCTCAAGGACTAGCGGGAGGCCCCAAGAGACCCAGTACTTC
many TRBJ2-7 TRBV4-1 . CASSQGPAGSYEQYF TGCGCCAGCAGCCAAGGGCCAGCGGGTTCCTACGAGCAGTACTTC
many TRBJ2-7 TRBV5-1 . CASSFYEQYF TGCGCCAGCAGCTTCTACGAGCAGTACTTC
many TRBJ2-1 TRBV5-1 . CASSFNTGNNEQFF TGCGCCAGCAGCTTTAATACAGGGAACAATGAGCAGTTCTTC
. TRBJ2-1 TRBV5-1 . CASSLVVRNEQFF TGCGCCAGCAGCTTGGTGGTCCGCAATGAGCAGTTCTTC
many TRBJ1-6 TRBV7-8 . CASSLGQYDSPLHF TGTGCCAGCAGCTTGGGACAATATGATTCACCCCTCCACTTT
many TRBJ2-7 TRBV9 . CASSVGGLVDRSYEQYF TGTGCCAGCAGCGTAGGAGGATTGGTGGACAGATCCTACGAGCAGTACTTC
many TRBJ1-6 TRBV4-3 . CASSQDWQGFNSPLHF TGCGCCAGCAGCCAAGATTGGCAGGGGTTTAATTCACCCCTCCACTTT
many TRBJ2-1 TRBV5-1 . CASSLDQGYEQFF TGCGCCAGCAGCTTGGATCAGGGCTACGAGCAGTTCTTC
many TRBJ2-7 TRBV5-1 . CASSRTAGEQYF TGCGCCAGCAGCCGGACTGCGGGGGAGCAGTACTTC
many TRBJ2-7 TRBV2 TRBD2 CASSGTSGIGEQYF TGTGCCAGCAGCGGGACTAGCGGGATCGGCGAGCAGTACTTC
many TRBJ2-7 TRBV15 TRBD1 CATSEGRQGSYEQYF TGTGCCACCAGCGAAGGCCGACAGGGTTCCTACGAGCAGTACTTC
. TRBJ2-3 TRBV5-3 . CARITWLRLLATDTQYF TGTGCCAGAATCACATGGCTGAGACTTCTTGCCACAGATACGCAGTATTTT
many TRBJ1-5 TRBV7-2 . CASSLVGGLDQPQHF TGTGCCAGCAGCTTAGTAGGCGGATTGGATCAGCCCCAGCATTTT
many TRBJ1-1 TRBV7-2 TRBD1 CASSVQGANTEAFF TGTGCCAGCAGCGTCCAGGGGGCGAACACTGAAGCTTTCTTT
many TRBJ2-7 TRBV18 . CASSPLDSPGGEQYF TGTGCCAGCTCACCATTGGACAGCCCAGGTGGCGAGCAGTACTTC
many TRBJ1-2 TRBV29-1 TRBD1 CSAGTGLGYTF TGCAGCGCCGGGACAGGCCTGGGCTACACCTTC
many TRBJ2-5 TRBV10-1 . CASSEIGETQYF TGCGCCAGCAGTGAGATCGGAGAGACCCAGTACTTC
many TRBJ2-7 TRBV18 . CASSPGNRLGYEQYF TGTGCCAGCTCACCAGGCAACCGCCTTGGATACGAGCAGTACTTC
. TRBJ2-3 TRBV24-1 . CATSTTPFSEASTDTQYF TGTGCCACCAGTACAACACCCTTCTCTGAGGCCAGCACAGATACGCAGTATTTT
many TRBJ2-7 TRBV29-1 . CSVDRVEQYF TGCAGCGTTGACCGGGTTGAGCAGTACTTC
many TRBJ2-1 TRBV7-9 TRBD2 CASSRTGGPGRNEQFF TGTGCCAGCAGCCGTACGGGAGGGCCAGGGAGAAATGAGCAGTTCTTC
. TRBJ1-3 TRBV11-3 TRBD1 CASSLGRDREYSGNTIYF TGTGCCAGCAGCTTAGGCCGAGACAGGGAATACTCTGGAAACACCATATATTTT
many TRBJ2-1 TRBV10-3 . CAISDASSSYNEQFF TGTGCCATCAGTGATGCGTCTAGCTCCTACAATGAGCAGTTCTTC
many TRBJ2-7 TRBV7-2 TRBD1 CASSLDRGRLYEQYF TGTGCCAGCAGCTTGGACAGGGGGCGGTTGTACGAGCAGTACTTC
many TRBJ1-1 TRBV18 . CASSSTRAGTEAFF TGTGCCAGCTCATCAACAAGAGCAGGGACTGAAGCTTTCTTT
. TRBJ2-3 TRBV11-3 . CASSRRGGADTQYF TGTGCCAGCAGCAGAAGGGGGGGGGCAGATACGCAGTATTTT
. TRBJ2-7 TRBV20-1 . CSAISGRLPYEQYF TGCAGTGCTATCTCGGGGAGGCTACCCTACGAGCAGTACTTC
many TRBJ2-1 TRBV29-1 . CSGAGSYNEQFF TGCAGCGGGGCGGGGTCCTACAATGAGCAGTTCTTC
many TRBJ2-1 TRBV27 . CASSLGGAPPVVEQFF TGTGCCAGCAGTTTAGGTGGGGCACCCCCGGTGGTTGAGCAGTTCTTC
many TRBJ2-1 TRBV28 TRBD2 CASRPLLAGQNNEQFF TGTGCCAGCAGGCCTTTACTAGCGGGACAGAACAATGAGCAGTTCTTC
medium-sized TRBJ1-2 TRBV9 TRBD1 CASSVAPGQDANYGYTF TGTGCCAGCAGCGTAGCCCCTGGACAGGACGCTAACTATGGCTACACCTTC
few TRBJ1-5 TRBV4-2 TRBD1 CASSQIYRGTKNQPQHF TGTGCCAGCAGCCAAATTTACAGGGGGACTAAAAATCAGCCCCAGCATTTT
many TRBJ1-2 TRBV14 . CASSSLQGADGYTF TGTGCCAGCAGCTCATTACAGGGAGCGGATGGCTACACCTTC
many TRBJ2-1 TRBV9 TRBD2 CASSPHTLAGGNNEQFF TGTGCCAGCAGCCCCCACACCTTAGCGGGGGGTAACAATGAGCAGTTCTTC
. TRBJ2-3 TRBV12-2 . CASRLAPGGTDTQYF TGTGCAAGTCGCTTAGCGCCAGGGGGCACAGATACGCAGTATTTT
many TRBJ1-1 TRBV14 . CASSQDNRVQAFF TGTGCCAGCAGCCAAGATAACAGGGTACAAGCTTTCTTT
many TRBJ1-2 TRBV5-1 TRBD1 CASSPRDSNYGYTF TGCGCCAGCAGCCCGCGGGACAGTAACTATGGCTACACCTTC
many TRBJ1-4 TRBV20-1 . CSASAGGGEKLFF TGCAGTGCTAGTGCCGGTGGGGGTGAAAAACTGTTTTTT
many TRBJ2-1 TRBV28 . CASSRQTYNEQFF TGTGCCAGCAGTCGTCAAACCTACAATGAGCAGTTCTTC
many TRBJ1-1 TRBV20-1 TRBD1 CSAGRGRGFPFF TGCAGTGCGGGCAGGGGGCGCGGGTTCCCTTTCTTT
medium-sized TRBJ2-1 TRBV4-3 . CASSQVQGSFDEQFF TGCGCCAGCAGCCAAGTTCAGGGAAGTTTCGATGAGCAGTTCTTC
many TRBJ1-1 TRBV7-9 . CASSSNSGTEAFF TGTGCCAGCAGTTCCAACAGTGGCACTGAAGCTTTCTTT
few TRBJ1-2 TRBV28 TRBD1 CASRPPTGGRYGYTF TGTGCCAGCAGACCTCCAACAGGGGGTCGCTATGGCTACACCTTC
many TRBJ2-7 TRBV29-1 . CSVDDSSYEQYF TGCAGCGTTGACGACAGTTCCTACGAGCAGTACTTC
many TRBJ1-2 TRBV15 TRBD1 CATSVDGTGASGYTF TGTGCCACCAGCGTCGACGGGACAGGGGCGTCTGGCTACACCTTC
many TRBJ1-2 TRBV7-2 . CASSPGSVGGYTF TGTGCCAGCAGCCCCGGGTCTGTCGGCGGCTACACCTTC
many TRBJ1-2 TRBV11-2 . CASSLDTYGYTF TGTGCCAGCAGCTTGGACACCTATGGCTACACCTTC
many TRBJ2-3 TRBV20-1 . CSANLPRGTTDTQYF TGCAGTGCTAATCTCCCCAGGGGAACCACAGATACGCAGTATTTT
many TRBJ1-6 TRBV10-3 . CAISDSDGRVALHF TGTGCCATCAGTGATTCGGACGGTCGTGTGGCCCTCCACTTT
many TRBJ2-1 TRBV7-2 TRBD1 CASSAGQGSKSEQFF TGTGCCAGCAGCGCCGGACAGGGTTCGAAGAGTGAGCAGTTCTTC
many TRBJ1-1 TRBV7-2 TRBD1 CASSATSGTVNTEAFF TGTGCCAGCAGCGCTACTTCCGGGACAGTCAACACTGAAGCTTTCTTT
many TRBJ2-1 TRBV2 TRBD2 CASSEYGTSNNEQFF TGTGCCAGCAGTGAATATGGGACTAGTAATAATGAGCAGTTCTTC
many TRBJ2-1 TRBV6-5 . CASSYSFSQGVGNEQFF TGTGCCAGCAGTTACTCGTTTTCACAGGGCGTTGGCAATGAGCAGTTCTTC